This passage covers 29 T cell receptor beta chains from one sample sequenced in a study of blood T cell repertoires in COVID-19. TCRdb's copy holds only in-frame clones and misses some; the assay was immunoSEQ multiplex PCR. Among about 100,000 clones listed, roughly 87% were seen once. Sequencing was performed on peripheral blood. The receptors were sampled from a woman between 50 and 59 years old with COVID-19, enrolled during active disease.

This clone has just one count. The rearrangement uses TRBV10-1 and TRBJ2-3, with TRBD2 matching over 8 bases. The CDR3 consists of 15 residues. Germline V lookup: CDR1 WNHNN, CDR2 SYGVQD (reference sequence). The V gene end was trimmed by 6 bases and the J gene end by 3 bases; junction bases not matched to a gene: 8. The CDR3 spells CASRAGGAVTDTQYF. CDR3 DNA: TGCGCCAGCAGGGCCGGGGGGGCCGTGACAGATACGCAGTATTTT.

The V call is TRBV7-9, the J call TRBJ1-1; D might be TRBD1 (6 bases). Deletions cut 5 bases from V and 5 bases from J, with 15 bases between. CDR3 length equals 14 residues. Germline lookup yields CDR1 SEHNR and CDR2 FQNEAQ (reference sequence). In nucleotides, the CDR3 is TGTGCCAGCAGCCAGATACAGGGCAGGACTGAAGCTTTCTTT. This translates into CASSQIQGRTEAFF.

The chain employs TRBV27 and TRBJ1-5, with TRBD1 matching 12 bases. In germline, CDR1 is MNHEY, CDR2 SMNVEV (reference sequence). This CDR3 contains 15 residues. Losses at the gene ends were 6 bases for V and 4 bases for J; bases not matched to a gene: 4. As DNA, the CDR3 is TGTGCCAGCAGGGGGACAGGGGGCGATAATCAGCCCCAGCATTTT. Protein sequence: CASRGTGGDNQPQHF.

This sequence joins TRBV10-1 and TRBJ2-5; D is ambiguous. The CDR3 is made up of 14 amino acids. V was shortened by 0 bases and J by 5 bases, with 10 bases between the two germline ends. Germline V CDR1 and CDR2: WNHNN, SYGVQD (reference sequence). The CDR3 DNA sequence: TGCGCCAGCAGTGAGTCCTTAGAAACGGAGACCCAGTACTTC. Protein sequence: CASSESLETETQYF.

The rearrangement joins TRBV25-1 to TRBJ2-3; TRBD1 matches at 8 bases. After removal of 4 bases from V and 4 bases from J, the junction contained 4 bases not matched to a gene. Looked up from germline, CDR1 is MGHDK and CDR2 is SYGVNS. This CDR3 spans 14 amino acids. CDR3 loop: CASSGTGGADTQYF. CDR3 in DNA: TGTGCCAGCAGTGGAACAGGGGGAGCAGATACGCAGTATTTT.

The chain uses TRBV7-3 and TRBJ2-7, with 11 bases aligning to TRBD1. CDR1 and CDR2 (germline): SGHTA, FQGTGA. This CDR3 region has 14 residues. V lost 5 bases, J lost 6 bases, and 6 bases stayed unmatched. CDR3 region: CASSRDRGDFEQYF. CDR3 nucleotides: TGTGCCAGCAGCCGGGACAGGGGGGACTTCGAGCAGTACTTC.

The chain recombines TRBV19 with TRBJ1-2; D gene unclear. Trimming removed 6 bases at V and 1 base at J, with 9 bases between. Germline loops: CDR1 LNHDA, CDR2 SQIVND (reference sequence). This CDR3 has 13 amino acids. CDR3 nucleotide sequence: TGTGCCAGTAGAGGAGGGAATAACTATGGCTACACCTTC. Its translation is CASRGGNNYGYTF. Full variable domain (remainder filled in from reference TRBV19 and TRBJ1-2): DGGITQSPKYLFRKEGQNVTLSCEQNLNHDAMYWYRQDPGQGLRLIYYSQIVNDFQKGDIAEGYSVSREKKESFPLTVTSAQKNPTAFYLCASRGGNNYGYTFGSGTRLTVV.

The J gene is TRBJ2-2, the V gene TRBV7-3; 9 bases map to TRBD1. Germline CDR1 SGHTA, CDR2 FQGTGA. The junction had 7 bases not matched to a gene; V was cut back by 0 bases and J by 5 bases. The CDR3 totals 17 residues. Here the CDR3 DNA reads TGTGCCAGCAGCTTAACCTCACAGGGGGCGCGGACCGGGGAGCTGTTTTTT. Residues: CASSLTSQGARTGELFF.

Written as DNA, the CDR3 is TGTGCCAGCAGCACTAAGGGGGCCAGTGGAAATCAGCCCCAGCATTTT. This encodes CASSTKGASGNQPQHF. The genes are TRBV6-6 and TRBJ1-5; TRBD1 matches at 7 bases. The V gene's germline CDR1 is MNHNY and CDR2 SVGAGI (reference sequence). CDR3 size: 16 residues. The J segment lost 4 bases and the V segment lost 6 bases, leaving 12 bases of the junction unmatched.

This sequence joins TRBV7-5 and TRBJ1-5. TRBV7-5 is assigned pseudogene status. The CDR3 loop spans 17 amino acids. The CDR3 region has the DNA TGTGTCAGAAGCTTAGCCAACCTTGGGGGGGACAATCAGCCCCAGCATTTT. As protein: CVRSLANLGGDNQPQHF.

This clone has just one count. The chain has TRBV5-6 and TRBJ1-4; 9 bases align to TRBD1. The CDR3 runs 14 residues. With 4 bases clipped from V and 6 bases from J, the junction kept 4 bases outside the gene matches. CDR1 is SGHDT, CDR2 YYEEEE, per germline. Here the CDR3 DNA reads TGTGCCAGCAGCACGGGACAGGGTCATGAAAAACTGTTTTTT. It codes for CASSTGQGHEKLFF.

This clone appeared a few times. The rearrangement links TRBV2 to TRBJ1-6; a weak D match, TRBD1 (6 bases). In germline, CDR1 is SNHLY, CDR2 FYNNEI. CDR3 length: 21 residues. The V gene lost 0 bases and the J gene lost 9 bases, with 30 bases spanning the gap. CDR3 DNA sequence: TGTGCCAGCAGTGAAGCCGATCGAAGATTCCGGGACATCGTAATGAGTTCACCCCTCCACTTT. It is translated as CASSEADRRFRDIVMSSPLHF.

Concerning this clone: Other DNA sequences in this specimen translate into the identical CDR3. The V gene is TRBV19, the J gene TRBJ2-3; D is possibly TRBD1 (6 bases). This CDR3 comprises 13 residues. In germline, CDR1 is LNHDA, CDR2 SQIVND (reference sequence). V was clipped by 3 bases and J by 5 bases, with 9 bases between them. In DNA form, the CDR3 reads TGTGCCAGTAGTATTGGCAGGGGAGATACGCAGTATTTT. Amino acids: CASSIGRGDTQYF.

CDR3 bases: TGTGCCAGCAGCTCCGACAGGGGGCTGAGTGAAGCTTTCTTT. Translation gives CASSSDRGLSEAFF. The chain links TRBV13 to TRBJ1-1; TRBD1 agrees at 10 bases. The V gene's germline CDR1 is PRHDT and CDR2 FYEKMQ (reference sequence). The CDR3 sequence is 14 residues long. Trimming took 4 bases from V and 7 from J; bases not matched to a gene: 6. Full variable domain (missing parts from reference TRBV13 and TRBJ1-1): AAGVIQSPRHLIKEKRETATLKCYPIPRHDTVYWYQQGPGQDPQFLISFYEKMQSDKGSIPDRFSAQQFSDYHSELNMSSLELGDSALYFCASSSDRGLSEAFFGQGTRLTVV.

The chain is built from TRBV29-1 and TRBJ2-5, with 8 bases that match TRBD2. Germline lookup yields CDR1 SQVTM and CDR2 ANQGSEA. The CDR3 is 14 residues long. Trimming at V came to 8 bases and at J to 2 bases, leaving 10 bases not matched to a gene. CDR3 DNA: TGCAGCACCCTCGGGGGGGCTAGGCAAGAGACCCAGTACTTC. Translation: CSTLGGARQETQYF.

This clone was recorded a few times. The V call is TRBV12-3 or TRBV12-4, the J call TRBJ1-1; the D is unclear. Trimming shortened V by 5 bases and J by 1 base, and 5 bases separated the two germline ends. The CDR3 covers 12 residues. The CDR3 sequence: CASSTANTEAFF. DNA for the CDR3: TGTGCCAGCAGTACAGCGAACACTGAAGCTTTCTTT.

The CDR3 loop reads CASSVSSGGHTDTQYF. DNA for the CDR3: TGTGCCAGCAGCGTCAGTAGCGGGGGCCACACAGATACGCAGTATTTT. V gene TRBV9 combines with J gene TRBJ2-3; 9 bases fit TRBD2. The J segment lost 2 bases and the V segment lost 2 bases, leaving 6 bases of the junction unmatched. Germline V gene data show CDR1 as SGDLS and CDR2 as YYNGEE. CDR3 length: 16 amino acids.

CDR3 in amino acids: CASSPRGGRYTEAFF. The CDR3 DNA reads TGTGCCAGCTCACCAAGGGGGGGCAGGTATACTGAAGCTTTCTTT. V and J are TRBV18 and TRBJ1-1; the D gene is possibly TRBD1 (6 bases). The CDR3 is 15 residues long. CDR1 is KGHSH and CDR2 is LQKENI in the germline V gene. V lost 2 bases, J lost 5 bases, and 15 bases lay in between. The variable domain in full, completed from reference TRBV18 and TRBJ1-1, reads NAGVMQNPRHLVRRRGQEARLRCSPMKGHSHVYWYRQLPEEGLKFMVYLQKENIIDESGMPKERFSAEFPKEGPSILRIQQVVRGDSAAYFCASSPRGGRYTEAFFGQGTRLTVV.

The gene calls are TRBV5-1 and TRBJ2-1; the D is unclear. V was cut by 2 bases and J by 7 bases, with 4 bases left in between. Germline CDR1 and CDR2: SGHRS and YFSETQ. CDR3 length: 11 amino acids. CDR3 residues: CASSFENEQFF. CDR3 in DNA: TGCGCCAGCAGCTTTGAGAATGAGCAGTTCTTC.

This clone was seen more than once but under ten times. The J gene is TRBJ2-2, the V gene TRBV7-2; D remains unclear. In germline, CDR1 is SGHTA, CDR2 FQGNSA. Deletions cut 9 bases from V and 1 base from J, with 6 bases between. The CDR3 spans 12 residues. This chain's CDR3 is CASRENTGELFF. CDR3 DNA sequence: TGTGCCAGTCGAGAGAACACCGGGGAGCTGTTTTTT.

The chain has TRBV4-1 and TRBJ2-4; 9 bases line up with TRBD1. J was trimmed by 7 bases and V by 3 bases; bases with no gene match: 4. Germline-derived CDR1 and CDR2 are MGHRA and YSYEKL. The CDR3 runs to 14 residues. The chain's CDR3 is CASSHPGQGNIQYF. The CDR3 region has the DNA TGCGCCAGCAGCCATCCCGGACAGGGGAACATTCAGTACTTC.

DNA for the CDR3: TGTGCCAGCTCCCGCAGGGGAAGCAATCAGCCCCAGCATTTT. Amino acid sequence: CASSRRGSNQPQHF. The chain carries TRBV18 and TRBJ1-5; a weak D match, TRBD1 (6 bases). The ends were cut back, 6 bases at V and 1 base at J, with 10 bases in the middle. This CDR3 is 14 amino acids long. Germline V CDR1 and CDR2: KGHSH, LQKENI.

This chain links TRBV3-1 (or the pseudogene TRBV3-2) with TRBJ2-2, with a weak D call TRBD1 (6 bases). The V gene lost 7 bases and the J gene lost 6 bases, with 18 bases spanning the gap. Per the germline V gene, CDR1 is LGHDT and CDR2 is YNNKEL (reference sequence). The CDR3 is 15 amino acids. Written as DNA, the CDR3 is TGTGCCAGCACCCAGAGGCTAGCAGGGGCCGGGGAGCTGTTTTTT. Its translation: CASTQRLAGAGELFF.

This chain links TRBV30 with TRBJ1-2; 10 positions agree with TRBD1. The ends lost 3 bases at V and 11 bases at J; junction bases unmatched: 12. The CDR3 is made up of 14 amino acids. In germline, CDR1 is GTSNPN, CDR2 SVGIG (reference sequence). CDR3 DNA: TGTGCCTGGAGGCCTAAGGCGGGACAGGGGAGTTACACCTTC. Its translation is CAWRPKAGQGSYTF. Drawing the rest from reference TRBV30 and TRBJ1-2, the complete variable domain is SQTIHQWPATLVQPVGSPLSLECTVEGTSNPNLYWYRQAAGRGLQLLFYSVGIGQISSEVPQNLSASRPQDRQFILSSKKLLLSDSGFYLCAWRPKAGQGSYTFGSGTRLTVV.

This chain connects TRBV9 to TRBJ2-5; TRBD2 matches at 9 bases. This CDR3 is 16 amino acids long. J lost 4 bases, V lost 0 bases, and 7 bases had no gene match. Germline lookup yields CDR1 SGDLS and CDR2 YYNGEE. CDR3 protein: CASSVEAGGPGETQYF. The CDR3 DNA sequence: TGTGCCAGCAGCGTAGAGGCGGGGGGGCCTGGAGAGACCCAGTACTTC.

This rearrangement joins TRBV7-9 to TRBJ1-2; D remains unclear. Trimming stripped 5 bases from V and 4 bases from J, with 11 bases between. Germline lookup yields CDR1 SEHNR and CDR2 FQNEAQ (reference sequence). The CDR3 totals 13 residues. The CDR3 DNA follows: TGTGCCAGCAGCCGACGGGATCCCTATGGCTACACCTTC. Protein: CASSRRDPYGYTF.

This chain joins TRBV3-1 (or the pseudogene TRBV3-2) and TRBJ1-2; D is undetermined. The CDR3 covers 13 residues. The germline V gene encodes CDR1 LGHDT and CDR2 YNNKEL (reference sequence). V lost 0 bases and J 8 bases, leaving 10 bases between the germline ends. CDR3: CASSQDSTRGYTF. The DNA for the CDR3 is TGTGCCAGCAGCCAAGATTCAACGAGGGGCTACACCTTC.

V and J are TRBV9 and TRBJ1-1, with a weak D call TRBD1 (5 bases). In germline, CDR1 is SGDLS, CDR2 YYNGEE. This CDR3 is 13 amino acids long. The V end lost 3 bases, the J end lost 0 bases, and 6 bases lay between the germline ends. The CDR3 DNA sequence: TGTGCCAGCAGCGCGGGGGTGAACACTGAAGCTTTCTTT. Protein: CASSAGVNTEAFF.

The CDR3 loop reads CASSQDNRASYNEQFF. DNA for the CDR3: TGCGCCAGCAGCCAAGATAATAGAGCCTCCTACAATGAGCAGTTCTTC. The V call is TRBV4-3, the J call TRBJ2-1; D uncertain. Trimming cost V 0 bases and J 0 bases, with 9 bases left between them. Germline CDR1 LGHNA, CDR2 YSLEER. The CDR3 extends over 16 amino acids.